This TCR beta chain was sequenced for a study of T-cell reconstitution after alpha-beta-depleted transplantation in children. Preparation of the TCRbeta library involved a method that used unique molecular identifiers. Each CDR3 protein gets one entry after TCRdb re-called the PCR reads with MiXCR. The sample shows about 310,000 distinct CDR3 sequences, approximately 23% of them seen only once. As regards this clonotype: As yet, its antigen is unknown.

Study-wide results and limits: At day 60, the high TCRbeta diversity found in some patients originated from recipient T cells and thymic progenitors that had survived. Where alpha-beta T cells came from about two months after transplant was reportedly several hundred expanded graft clones.

The sequence was collected from a male patient younger than 18 who had a stem cell transplant for acute lymphoblastic leukemia, so the T cells may come from the graft donor. Source: PBMCs, mostly from graft donor cells, taken 180 days after TCRalphabeta/CD19-depleted stem cell transplant.

The CDR3 here is CASSYTIWDPPEAFF. CDR3 in DNA: TGTGCCAGCAGCTATACCATATGGGACCCCCCCGAAGCTTTCTTT. The chain employs TRBV28 and TRBJ1-1, with D possibly TRBD1 on 5 matching bases. This CDR3 is built from 15 residues. Germline assignment: CDR1 MDHEN and CDR2 SYDVKM. Deletions cut 6 bases from V and 8 bases from J, with 22 bases between.